The T cell receptor beta chain described here comes from a study of regulatory T cells in long-lasting Graves disease. The CDR3 loop spans 12 amino acids. Per the germline V gene, CDR1 is MDHEN and CDR2 is SYDVKM. The V and J ends lost 5 bases and 7 bases respectively, with 9 bases between them. Construction of the TCR beta libraries employed iRepertoire HTBI primers in conjunction with Arm-PCR of CDR3 regions. TCRdb recomputed calls from the multiplex PCR reads with MiXCR, one row per CDR3 protein. The sample comprises 560,000 or so distinct CDR3 sequences, approximately 16% of which are singletons, and 12% rests with the top ten. This clonotype was seen many times. The antigen remains undetermined. Indicated time point: newly diagnosed GD, antithyroid drugs for less than 3 months. There was RNA extracted from PBMCs, and the TCR library was made from it. Patients were enrolled at an endocrinology department in Xi'an, China.

Study-level findings and limits: Relative to newly diagnosed Graves' patients, persistent ones had lower TCR diversity. The study found TRBV28, TRBJ1-2 and TRBJ2-5 favored in persistent disease.

The same sample was also used in a study of T cells in Graves' hyperthyroidism and ophthalmopathy. That source adds: Most thyroid-expanded clonotypes above 0.001 were also found in blood.

The rearrangement links TRBV28 to TRBJ1-3; no reliable D call. This sequence originates from a man aged 18 to 35 with Graves disease. The sequences come from peripheral blood mononuclear cells (PBMCs), collected at new diagnosis, from a patient treated with antithyroid drugs. This chain's CDR3 is CASSDPRNTIYF. The CDR3 DNA follows: TGTGCCAGCAGTGATCCACGGAACACCATATATTTT. The whole variable domain, remainder taken from reference TRBV28 and TRBJ1-3, is DVKVTQSSRYLVKRTGEKVFLECVQDMDHENMFWYRQDPGLGLRLIYFSYDVKMKEKGDIPEGYSVSREKKERFSLILESASTNQTSMYLCASSDPRNTIYFGEGSWLTVV.